The entry below gives a single T cell receptor beta chain sequence along with its context. This entry is derived from a study of blood T cell repertoires in COVID-19. Study information: Researchers got acute and convalescent COVID-19 samples from the United States, Italy and Spain. Sources were T cells, B-cell-depleted T cells, or PBMCs; the material itself was cDNA or gDNA.

Study processing details: The authors estimated nucleated cell counts from reference gene primer amplification. Using immunoSEQ multiplex PCR, the repertoire was profiled, and TCRdb retains in-frame clones only, with some absent. The V and J calls and clone size are taken from that table; D and trimming were inferred from the DNA. The sample includes some 240,000 clones, around 88% seen only once; the top ten take roughly 3.1%. In assigning cohorts, the study relied on participant-reported clinical history. Germline CDR1 SGDLS, CDR2 YYNGEE. Between the trimmed V and J ends, which lost 0 bases and 0 bases, there was a span of 7 bases. The CDR3 loop spans 14 amino acids.

The sample was PBMCs or T cells enriched from blood (not recorded which). This TCR was sampled from a woman between 40 and 55 years old with acute COVID-19. The J gene is TRBJ2-7, the V gene TRBV9; no reliable D call. The DNA of the CDR3 is TGTGCCAGCAGCGTAGAGGAGAGCTCCTACGAGCAGTACTTC. This sequence encodes CASSVEESSYEQYF.